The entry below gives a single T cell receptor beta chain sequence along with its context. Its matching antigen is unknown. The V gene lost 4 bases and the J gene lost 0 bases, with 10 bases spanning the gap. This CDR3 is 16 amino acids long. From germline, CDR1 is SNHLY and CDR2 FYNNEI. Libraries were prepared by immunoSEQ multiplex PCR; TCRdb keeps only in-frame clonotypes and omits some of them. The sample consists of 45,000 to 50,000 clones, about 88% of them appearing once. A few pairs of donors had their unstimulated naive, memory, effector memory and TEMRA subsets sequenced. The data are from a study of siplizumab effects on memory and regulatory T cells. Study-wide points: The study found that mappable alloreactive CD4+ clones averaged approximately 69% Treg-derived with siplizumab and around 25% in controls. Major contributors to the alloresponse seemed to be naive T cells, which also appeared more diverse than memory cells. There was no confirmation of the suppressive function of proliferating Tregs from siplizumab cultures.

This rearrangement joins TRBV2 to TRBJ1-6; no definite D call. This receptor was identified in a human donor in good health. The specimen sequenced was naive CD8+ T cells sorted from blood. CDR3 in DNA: TGTGCCAGCAGTGTTCAGCGGAGCTCCTATAATTCACCCCTCCACTTT. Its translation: CASSVQRSSYNSPLHF.